This TCR beta chain was profiled in a study of T cell repertoires in cytomegalovirus infection. Remarks on this clonotype: The antigen remains unidentified.

One entry per CDR3 protein, called by TCRdb with MiXCR from the reads. The sample holds fewer than 850,000 distinct CDR3 sequences, 25% to 35% seen once. The source of this sequence is a human donor in good health (CMV status not recorded). Some clones in this sample may be carry-over from other donors' samples. The source material was cultured CD8+ T cells from PBMCs, sampled from culture after CMV antigen stimulation.

The CDR3 DNA sequence: TGTGCCAGCAGCGACCGGACCAACGAGCAGTACTTC. Translated, it gives CASSDRTNEQYF. This sequence joins TRBV7-4 and TRBJ2-7; D is unclear. V was pared by 5 bases and J by 5 bases, with 10 bases between. Germline CDR1 SGHVT, CDR2 SQSDAQ. The CDR3 runs 12 residues.